Listed below are T cell receptor beta chains from one sample, sequenced in a study of response to subunit inactivated influenza vaccine. Via MiXCR, TCRdb re-called the RT-PCR reads, giving one row per CDR3 protein. The sample comprises more than 600,000 distinct CDR3 sequences, around 18% of which are singletons, and roughly 10% rests with the top ten. The specimen comprised PBMCs from blood, sampled roughly 5 days after vaccination. The receptors were sampled from a man aged 50-60 years who received an inactivated influenza vaccine. The CDR3 runs from the conserved cysteine through the conserved F or W. Fields, in order: CDR3 DNA, CDR3 protein, J gene, D gene, clone size, V gene. D genes are given only for firm matches. Size is stated for part of the rows, as once, few or many counts, or as a class when the clone is expanded.

TGTGCCAGCAGCTTAGCTGAGGCCAGTGAGCAGTACTTC	CASSLAEASEQYF	TRBJ2-7	.	.	TRBV7-2
TGTGCCAGCAGCTTGCAGGGACAGGGAATTGCGCCCCAGCATTTT	CASSLQGQGIAPQHF	TRBJ1-5	TRBD1	few	TRBV7-8
TGTGCCAGCAGCTTAGGAGGGGGGGGCAATGAGCAGTTCTTC	CASSLGGGGNEQFF	TRBJ2-1	.	.	TRBV11-3
TGTGCCAGCAGCGTAGTGTCGGGGGGTAAGGATGAGCAGTTCTTC	CASSVVSGGKDEQFF	TRBJ2-1	TRBD2	few	TRBV9
TGTGCCAGCAGCCGGTCCGGGCAGGGAGCGGTCGAGCAGTACTTC	CASSRSGQGAVEQYF	TRBJ2-7	.	few	TRBV7-2
TGCGCCAGCAGCTTGGCCGGGAGGGACCTATCACCCCTCCACTTT	CASSLAGRDLSPLHF	TRBJ1-6	.	.	TRBV5-1
TGCAGTTCCTCAAGGCGGGAGGGCCAGGGTGAGCAGTTCTTC	CSSSRREGQGEQFF	TRBJ2-1	TRBD2	few	TRBV20-1
TGTGCCAGCAGTTCCCCCCGGGACCAAGAGACCCAGTACTTC	CASSSPRDQETQYF	TRBJ2-5	.	.	TRBV28
TGCGCCAGTTCGGGACTAGCGGGGCCAGGGGAGCAGTTCTTC	CASSGLAGPGEQFF	TRBJ2-1	TRBD2	.	TRBV4-3
TGTGCCAGCAGGCCGGCTAGCGAGAGCACCGGGGAGCTGTTTTTT	CASRPASESTGELFF	TRBJ2-2	.	.	TRBV7-2
TGTGCCAGCAGGGGGACAGGGCTGAACTATGGCTACACCTTC	CASRGTGLNYGYTF	TRBJ1-2	TRBD1	few	TRBV9
TGTGCCAGCTCAGATACGCAGTATTTT	CASSDTQYF	TRBJ2-3	.	.	TRBV2
TGTGCCAGCAGCCAAGTTGGCGCAGGGGACGAGCAGTACTTC	CASSQVGAGDEQYF	TRBJ2-7	.	many	TRBV4-2
TGTGCCAGCAGTGCTACAGGGGGCGCCTACAATGAGCAGTTCTTC	CASSATGGAYNEQFF	TRBJ2-1	TRBD1	few	TRBV6-1
TGTGCCAGCAGCTTTGTAGCGGGGGACAATGAGCAGTTCTTC	CASSFVAGDNEQFF	TRBJ2-1	TRBD2	.	TRBV11-3
TGTGCCAGCAGCTGGAACAGGGGGCGATACGAGCAGTACTTC	CASSWNRGRYEQYF	TRBJ2-7	TRBD1	few	TRBV11-2
TGCGCCAGCAGCCCCCTGATAGGGGACAATGAGCAGTTCTTC	CASSPLIGDNEQFF	TRBJ2-1	.	.	TRBV4-3
TGTGCCAGCAGCGAAGACAGGGTCCTGGAAAAACTGTTTTTT	CASSEDRVLEKLFF	TRBJ1-4	TRBD1	.	TRBV5-8
TGTGCCACCAGCAGAGATCGGCTAGCGGGATTCGATACGCAGTATTTT	CATSRDRLAGFDTQYF	TRBJ2-3	TRBD2	many	TRBV15
TGTGCCAGCAGCCGTCGACAGGGGAAAGGGGAGCTGTTTTTT	CASSRRQGKGELFF	TRBJ2-2	TRBD1	few	TRBV7-2
TGTGCCAGCAGCCCGGGCCTTCTGAGCTTTAGCGAGCAGTACTTC	CASSPGLLSFSEQYF	TRBJ2-7	.	few	TRBV12-3/TRBV12-4
TGTGCCATCAGTGTTGGGCAGTGGCAGTACTTC	CAISVGQWQYF	TRBJ2-7	.	.	TRBV10-3
TGTGCCAGCAGCTTAGTCAGTAGCGGGGTGGGAGAGACCCAGTACTTC	CASSLVSSGVGETQYF	TRBJ2-5	TRBD2	many	TRBV7-8
TGTGCCATCACCCGGACTCACCAGGCCTACGAGCAGTACTTC	CAITRTHQAYEQYF	TRBJ2-7	.	.	TRBV10-3
TGTGCCAGCAGCTTAGCTCCTTTGGGGCTGGGAAACACCATATATTTT	CASSLAPLGLGNTIYF	TRBJ1-3	.	.	TRBV7-9
TGTGCCATCAGTCCGGGACAGGGCACTCACGAGCAGTACTTC	CAISPGQGTHEQYF	TRBJ2-7	TRBD1	few	TRBV10-3
TGTGCCATCAGTGTACGGGGGGCAGCGTACGAGCAGTACTTC	CAISVRGAAYEQYF	TRBJ2-7	.	.	TRBV10-3
TGCAGTGCTAGGCCGGCGACAGCCCCCGAGCAGTACTTC	CSARPATAPEQYF	TRBJ2-7	.	.	TRBV20-1
TGTGCCACCGCGCCCAGTTCAGATACGCAGTATTTT	CATAPSSDTQYF	TRBJ2-3	.	many	TRBV10-3
TGCAGTGCTACAGGGGACAGGGGGAGCTTTTTGAGCAATCAGCCCCAGCATTTT	CSATGDRGSFLSNQPQHF	TRBJ1-5	TRBD1	many	TRBV20-1
TGTGCCAGCAGTGCGGACAGGGGGTTTGGAAAACTGTTTTTT	CASSADRGFGKLFF	TRBJ1-4	TRBD1	.	TRBV6-1
TGTGCCAGCAGCCAGAGACAGGACGTGAAAAACATTCAGTACTTC	CASSQRQDVKNIQYF	TRBJ2-4	.	.	TRBV27
TGTGCCAGCAGTTTTCGCGGGACCACCTACAATGAGCAGTTCTTC	CASSFRGTTYNEQFF	TRBJ2-1	.	few	TRBV12-3/TRBV12-4
TGCAGCGTTGAAGATCCCATGAGCTACGAGCAGTACTTC	CSVEDPMSYEQYF	TRBJ2-7	.	many	TRBV29-1
TGCGCCAGCAGCTTGGGGGGACAGCCCACCGGGGAGCTGTTTTTT	CASSLGGQPTGELFF	TRBJ2-2	TRBD1	few	TRBV5-1